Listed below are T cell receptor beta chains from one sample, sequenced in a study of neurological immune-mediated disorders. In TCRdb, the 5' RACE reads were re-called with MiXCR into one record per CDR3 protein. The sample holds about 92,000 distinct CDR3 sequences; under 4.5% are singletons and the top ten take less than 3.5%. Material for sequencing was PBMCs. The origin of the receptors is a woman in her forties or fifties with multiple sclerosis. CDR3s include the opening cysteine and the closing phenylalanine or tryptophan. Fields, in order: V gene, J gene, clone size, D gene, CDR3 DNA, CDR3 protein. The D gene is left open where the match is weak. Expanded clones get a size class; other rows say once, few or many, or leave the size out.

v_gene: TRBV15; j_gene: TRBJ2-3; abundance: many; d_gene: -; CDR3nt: TGTGCCACCAGCGGGGGCCCCTGGGAGTATTTT; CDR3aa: CATSGGPWEYF
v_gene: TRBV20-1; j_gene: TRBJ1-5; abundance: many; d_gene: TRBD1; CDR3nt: TGCAGTGCCCCCCCCGGACAGGGTGGGCAGCCCCAGCATTTT; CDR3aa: CSAPPGQGGQPQHF
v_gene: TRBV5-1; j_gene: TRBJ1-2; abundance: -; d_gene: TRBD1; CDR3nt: TGCGCCAGCCCAGGGGGAAGCTATGGCTACACCTTC; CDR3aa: CASPGGSYGYTF
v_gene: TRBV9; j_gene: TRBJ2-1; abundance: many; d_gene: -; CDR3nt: TGTGCCAGCAGCGTTTTAGTGGGGGGCGTTGAGCAGTTCTTC; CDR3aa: CASSVLVGGVEQFF
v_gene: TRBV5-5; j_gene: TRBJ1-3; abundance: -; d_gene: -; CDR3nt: TGTGCCAGCAGCTTGGTTGGGTTAAACTCTGGAAACACCATATATTTT; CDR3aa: CASSLVGLNSGNTIYF
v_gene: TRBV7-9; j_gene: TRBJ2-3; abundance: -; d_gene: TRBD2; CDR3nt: TGTGCCAGCGCCAGGGAGGGTTATGGTACGCAGTATTTT; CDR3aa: CASAREGYGTQYF
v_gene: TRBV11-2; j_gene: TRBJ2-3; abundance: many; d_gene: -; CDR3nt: TGTGCCAGCAGCGATCCAATCTCGCGCACAGATACGCAGTATTTT; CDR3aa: CASSDPISRTDTQYF
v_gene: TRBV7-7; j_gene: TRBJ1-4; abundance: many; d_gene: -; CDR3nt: TGTGCTAGCAGCTTAGGACATGGGGAAAAACTGTTTTTT; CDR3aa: CASSLGHGEKLFF
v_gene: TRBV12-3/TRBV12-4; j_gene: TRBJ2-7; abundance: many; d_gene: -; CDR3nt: TGTGCCAGCAGTTTAGGCCTCCTGTGGTACGAGCAGTACTTC; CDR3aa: CASSLGLLWYEQYF
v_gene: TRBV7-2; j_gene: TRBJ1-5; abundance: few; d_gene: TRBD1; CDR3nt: TGTGCCAGCAGCTCACAGACAGGGGGTCAGCCCCAGCATTTT; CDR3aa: CASSSQTGGQPQHF
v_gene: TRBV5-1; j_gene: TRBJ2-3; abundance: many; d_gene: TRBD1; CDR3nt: TGCGCCAGCAGCCTTGGGACAGAAACAGATACGCAGTATTTT; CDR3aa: CASSLGTETDTQYF
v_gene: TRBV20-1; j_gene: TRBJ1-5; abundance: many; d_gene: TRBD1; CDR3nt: TGCAGTGCGGAGGGGACAGGGGGCAGGGGCAATCAGCCCCAGCATTTT; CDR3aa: CSAEGTGGRGNQPQHF
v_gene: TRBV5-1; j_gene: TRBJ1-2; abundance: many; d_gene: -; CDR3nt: TGCGCCAGCAGCTCGGGGGAGGGCTATGGCTACACCTTC; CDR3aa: CASSSGEGYGYTF
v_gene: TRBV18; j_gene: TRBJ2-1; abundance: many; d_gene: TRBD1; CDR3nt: TGTGCCAGCTCACACCGGGACAGGGATCTAAATCGGACCTACAATGAGCAGTTCTTC; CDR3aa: CASSHRDRDLNRTYNEQFF
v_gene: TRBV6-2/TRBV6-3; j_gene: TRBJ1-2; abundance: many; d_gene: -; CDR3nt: TGTGCCAGCCTCCCCCCGGGGGCGTTTGGCTACACCTTC; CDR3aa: CASLPPGAFGYTF
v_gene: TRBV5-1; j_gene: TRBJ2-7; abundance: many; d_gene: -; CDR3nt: TGCGCCAGCAGCCTTGGACAAAGCTCCTACGAGCAGTACTTC; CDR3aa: CASSLGQSSYEQYF
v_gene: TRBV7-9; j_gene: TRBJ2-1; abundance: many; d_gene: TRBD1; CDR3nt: TGTGCCAGCAGCTTAGAAACAGGGGGGCCTTACAATGAGCAGTTCTTC; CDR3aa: CASSLETGGPYNEQFF
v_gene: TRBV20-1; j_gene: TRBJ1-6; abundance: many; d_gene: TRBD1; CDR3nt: TGCAGTGCTATTTCGGGACAGGGGTTGGGAGCCCTCCACTTT; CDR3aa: CSAISGQGLGALHF
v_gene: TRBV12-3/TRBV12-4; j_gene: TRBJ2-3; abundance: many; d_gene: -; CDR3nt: TGTGCCAGCAGTAAGGGTCTCGGGGCAGGGATTGGCACAGATACGCAGTATTTT; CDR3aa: CASSKGLGAGIGTDTQYF
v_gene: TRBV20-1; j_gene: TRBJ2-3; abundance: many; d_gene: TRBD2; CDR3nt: TGCAGTGCTTTAGACATCGGGGGGGGCACAGATACGCAGTATTTT; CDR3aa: CSALDIGGGTDTQYF
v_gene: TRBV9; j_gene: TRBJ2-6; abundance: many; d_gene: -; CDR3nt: TGTGCCAGCAGCGTAGGGGGGCCCTCTGGGGCCAACGTCCTGACTTTC; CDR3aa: CASSVGGPSGANVLTF
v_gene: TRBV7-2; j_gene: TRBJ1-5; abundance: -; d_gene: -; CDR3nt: TGTGCCAGCAGCCAGGGCGGTAATCAGCCCCAGCATTTT; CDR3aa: CASSQGGNQPQHF